Judged by frequency, the clone carrying this TCR beta chain is medium-sized (0.01 to 0.1%). The CDR3 extends 3 residues past the end of the read, so its final part is completed from the germline J gene. Here immunoSEQ multiplex PCR was the method, and the copy in TCRdb shows in-frame clones only, minus some. Its listing shows under 45,000 clones. The CDR3 runs 11 residues. Germline CDR1 and CDR2: DFQATT and SNEGSKA (reference sequence). HPV was found by MY09/MY11 PCR and dot-blot genotyping. This entry belongs to a study of T cells in women clearing cervical HPV infection. Sequenced sample: blood buffy coat. The chain joins TRBV20-1 to TRBJ2-3, with TRBD2 identical over 7 bases. The receptor's source is a woman between 18 and 75 years old with a cervical HPV16 infection that either progressed to CIN3+ or cleared (not recorded which). The sequenced part of the CDR3 DNA is TGCAGTGCTGGTAGCGGGCGGACG. Translation gives CSAGSGRT. The CDR3, in full, reads CSAGSGRTQYF.